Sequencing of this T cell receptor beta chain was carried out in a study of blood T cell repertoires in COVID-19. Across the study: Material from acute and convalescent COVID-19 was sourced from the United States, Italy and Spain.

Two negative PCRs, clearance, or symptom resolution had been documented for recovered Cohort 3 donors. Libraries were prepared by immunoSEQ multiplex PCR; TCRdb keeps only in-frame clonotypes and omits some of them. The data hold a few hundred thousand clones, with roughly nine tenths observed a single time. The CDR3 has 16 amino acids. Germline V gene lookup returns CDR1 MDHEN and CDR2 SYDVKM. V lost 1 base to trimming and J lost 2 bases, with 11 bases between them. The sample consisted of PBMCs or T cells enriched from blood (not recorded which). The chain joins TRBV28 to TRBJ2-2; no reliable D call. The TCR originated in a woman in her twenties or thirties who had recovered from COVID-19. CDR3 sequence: CASSLYLQLNTGELFF. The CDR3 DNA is TGTGCCAGCAGTTTATACTTACAGCTAAACACCGGGGAGCTGTTTTTT.